This T cell receptor (beta chain) was obtained from a study of PD-L1 blockade in urothelial cancer. Of note for this clone: The target antigen is unknown.

V was pared by 6 bases and J by 8 bases, with 21 bases of the junction left unmatched. Germline CDR1 KGHSH, CDR2 LQKENI. This CDR3 has 17 residues. The assay was immunoSEQ multiplex PCR, and TCRdb's table has in-frame clones only and misses some. Of about 100,000 clones listed, 91% are singletons. Notes on the study in general: Survival was better when pretreatment blood TCR clonality fell below the median. Durable-benefit patients had greater expansion of tumor-associated blood clones at 3 weeks.

The TCR comes from an elderly woman with urothelial cancer. The material sequenced was PBMCs, taken around atezolizumab (anti-PD-L1) treatment. V usage is TRBV18 and J usage is TRBJ1-2; 7 nucleotides line up with TRBD1. CDR3 DNA: TGTGCCAGCTCGCCCGGACAGGCGAACGGGCCCAAAGGGGGCTACACCTTC. Translation: CASSPGQANGPKGGYTF.